Listed below are T cell receptor beta chains from one sample, sequenced in a study of graft-versus-host responses after intestinal transplantation. Clones were read by immunoSEQ multiplex PCR, and TCRdb kept only the in-frame ones, dropping some. The sample shows over 100,000 clones, approximately 90% of them seen only once. These receptors have no identified antigens. Sequencing was performed on unstimulated CD4+ T cells sorted from spleen or lymph node cells, taken before transplant. Every receptor here comes from a human donor who was the organ donor for an intestinal transplant. Both conserved end residues are part of each CDR3. D genes are given only for firm matches.

V gene: TRBV2
D gene: TRBD1
J gene: TRBJ1-3
CDR3 protein: CASSDPGTGGNTIYF

V gene: TRBV5-1
D gene: TRBD2
J gene: TRBJ2-1
CDR3 protein: CASSLGGRTYNEQFF

V gene: TRBV4-1
D gene: -
J gene: TRBJ2-1
CDR3 protein: CASSPTRDSANEQFF

V gene: TRBV7-8
D gene: TRBD2
J gene: TRBJ2-5
CDR3 protein: CASSPRARSAGKETQYF

V gene: TRBV7-2
D gene: -
J gene: TRBJ1-1
CDR3 protein: CASSREVDTEAFF

V gene: TRBV2
D gene: TRBD1
J gene: TRBJ1-1
CDR3 protein: CASRGTANTEAFF

V gene: TRBV19
D gene: -
J gene: TRBJ2-4
CDR3 protein: CASIGGEFNIQYF

V gene: TRBV28
D gene: TRBD1
J gene: TRBJ1-3
CDR3 protein: CASSFQDRDGNTIYF

V gene: TRBV6-1
D gene: -
J gene: TRBJ1-1
CDR3 protein: CASSERTRGAAFF

V gene: TRBV28
D gene: -
J gene: TRBJ2-7
CDR3 protein: CASSTPGQDSYEQYF

V gene: TRBV10-3
D gene: -
J gene: TRBJ1-2
CDR3 protein: CAISVHPNYGYTF

V gene: TRBV30
D gene: TRBD1
J gene: TRBJ1-2
CDR3 protein: CAWSASTGSGYTF

V gene: TRBV13
D gene: -
J gene: TRBJ2-2
CDR3 protein: CASSPKRAGGELFF

V gene: TRBV5-1
D gene: -
J gene: TRBJ2-3
CDR3 protein: CASSLGATSTDTQYF

V gene: TRBV14
D gene: -
J gene: TRBJ2-5
CDR3 protein: CASSHTIDTAVQETQYF

V gene: TRBV18
D gene: -
J gene: TRBJ1-1
CDR3 protein: CASSPDRLWTEAFF

V gene: TRBV9
D gene: TRBD1
J gene: TRBJ1-4
CDR3 protein: CASRQKGAESNEKLFF

V gene: TRBV6-6
D gene: -
J gene: TRBJ2-1
CDR3 protein: CASKFSPLSDEQFF

V gene: TRBV5-6
D gene: -
J gene: TRBJ2-2
CDR3 protein: CASSRDTGELFF

V gene: TRBV5-1
D gene: TRBD2
J gene: TRBJ2-3
CDR3 protein: CASSLGTSGRQTDTQYF

V gene: TRBV10-1
D gene: -
J gene: TRBJ2-3
CDR3 protein: CASSSGGTDTQYF

V gene: TRBV6-5
D gene: TRBD1
J gene: TRBJ2-1
CDR3 protein: CASSGQGWNEQFF

V gene: TRBV18
D gene: -
J gene: TRBJ2-6
CDR3 protein: CASSPWWSDSGANVLTF

V gene: TRBV5-1
D gene: -
J gene: TRBJ2-7
CDR3 protein: CASSPANSYEQYF

V gene: TRBV5-1
D gene: -
J gene: TRBJ2-3
CDR3 protein: CASSLGGLSTDTQYF

V gene: TRBV18
D gene: TRBD1
J gene: TRBJ2-7
CDR3 protein: CASSPTGAKNEQYF

V gene: TRBV19
D gene: TRBD1
J gene: TRBJ1-5
CDR3 protein: CASSTTGGVLQPQHF

V gene: TRBV4-1
D gene: -
J gene: TRBJ1-4
CDR3 protein: CASSPLTRPRTNGNEKLFF

V gene: TRBV21-1
D gene: -
J gene: TRBJ2-3
CDR3 protein: CASSKGRADTQYF

V gene: TRBV6-6
D gene: -
J gene: TRBJ1-1
CDR3 protein: CASGGMNTEAFF

V gene: TRBV13
D gene: -
J gene: TRBJ2-3
CDR3 protein: CASSLIRGYSTDTQYF

V gene: TRBV29-1
D gene: -
J gene: TRBJ2-1
CDR3 protein: CSVGRGGIYNEQFF

V gene: TRBV20-1
D gene: -
J gene: -
CDR3 protein: CSASGRYEQYF

V gene: TRBV2
D gene: TRBD1
J gene: TRBJ1-4
CDR3 protein: CASSSQGQAEKLFF

V gene: TRBV19
D gene: -
J gene: TRBJ2-3
CDR3 protein: CASSIGRQMTDTQYF